The clone carrying this TCR beta chain was observed a few times. TCRdb's copy holds only in-frame clones and misses some; the assay was immunoSEQ multiplex PCR. The data contain 150,000 to 180,000 clones, about 90% of them singletons. The data were taken from a study of blood T cell repertoires in COVID-19. Study overall: Samples representing acute and convalescent COVID-19 were sourced from the United States, Italy and Spain.

The CDR3 sequence is 15 residues long. V lost 4 bases to trimming and J lost 4 bases, with 14 bases between them. Germline CDR1 SGDLS, CDR2 YYNGEE. This clonotype was sampled from a man aged 45 to 65 with acute or convalescent COVID-19. The V and J genes are TRBV9 and TRBJ1-4, with D uncertain. The sample consisted of peripheral blood. The DNA of the CDR3 is TGTGCCAGCAGCCACGGGCCGGGGATTAATGAAAAACTGTTTTTT. Protein sequence: CASSHGPGINEKLFF.